This T cell receptor (beta chain) was captured by sequencing in a study of Graves' ophthalmopathy and Graves' hyperthyroidism. The study's findings and limits: Blood shared most expanded thyroid clonotypes above 0.001 frequency. The model achieved 70.59% sensitivity and around 72% specificity for ophthalmopathy progression.

As the template, RNA transcripts were used to amplify TCR beta CDR3 regions. Scientists carried out first-round RT-PCR using HTBI primers and then a second-round multiplex PCR. TCRdb reanalysed the multiplex PCR reads using MiXCR and keeps one entry per CDR3 protein. The sample lists 560,000 or so distinct CDR3 sequences, under 45% occurring once. CDR1 LNHDA and CDR2 SQIVND come from the germline V gene (reference sequence). The CDR3 covers 11 residues. This clonotype has only a few counts. The antigen is undetermined. A junction boundary mismatches the germline segment, possibly from a read error. As diagnostic evidence, clinical symptoms, serum thyroxine, TRAb, thyroid ultrasound and orbital computed tomography were relied upon.

The V call is TRBV19, the J call TRBJ1-1; D is unclear. Sequencing was done on a sample of peripheral blood or thyroid tissue (not recorded which). This clonotype was obtained from an adult man with Graves' hyperthyroidism. CDR3 loop: CASSGNPEAFF. The CDR3, as DNA: TGTGCCAGTAGTGGGAACCCTGAAGCTTTCTTT.